This T cell receptor (beta chain) was captured by sequencing in a study of cytomegalovirus exposure and HLA in healthy donors. Overall study results and limits: A later analysis found most CMV-associated TCR beta chains apparently HLA-restricted. Later on, an analysis showed TCR association rates differing by HLA locus, with DRB1 the most and HLA-C the fewest. A later analysis linked a missense variant in DCLRE1C to the trimming of TCR beta V and J genes.

As regards this clone: The antigen is undetermined.

PCR used 60 Vbeta primers and 13 Jbeta primers. In the authors' methods: A later analysis counted 70 million to 85 million unique TCR beta chains, roughly 11 million shared. Measured with immunoSEQ multiplex PCR; TCRdb has only the in-frame clones, and not every one. The D gene and trimming were derived from the DNA, and the V and J assignments and clone size from that table. This sample has approximately 150,000 clones, with roughly 80% found just once. CDR1 and CDR2 from the germline V gene are LGHNA and YSLEER. Trimming pared 0 bases from V and 1 base from J, leaving 8 bases between. CDR3 length: 15 residues.

Sequencing input: PBMCs. This clonotype originated in a young man in good health and CMV-seropositive. The chain employs TRBV4-3 and TRBJ2-3; D uncertain. The CDR3 DNA sequence: TGCGCCAGCAGCCAAGATAAGCGCGGCACAGATACGCAGTATTTT. This encodes CASSQDKRGTDTQYF.